The 23 T cell receptor beta chains reported below all come from one sample, sequenced in a study of shared clonotypes between healthy human individuals. Method: immunoSEQ multiplex PCR; TCRdb's copy keeps in-frame clones and lacks some. Among roughly 100,000 clones, approximately 65% were seen once, and the ten largest hold approximately 23%. What was sequenced was memory CD8+ T cells sorted from blood. Subset defined: CD45RO+ cells pooled with CCR7-negative TemRA cells. Receptors originate from a woman under 40 in good health.

Many counts were recorded for this clone. The rearrangement joins TRBV6-4 to TRBJ2-5, with a weak D call TRBD2 (6 bases). The CDR3 spans 15 residues. Trimming stripped 4 bases from V and 2 bases from J, with 14 bases between. Germline V gives CDR1 MRHNA, CDR2 SNTAGT. The CDR3 DNA is TGTGCCAGCAGTGTTGGTAGCGGCACACAAGAGACCCAGTACTTC. This codes for CASSVGSGTQETQYF.

V usage is TRBV6-5 and J usage is TRBJ2-5; the match to TRBD1 covers 7 bases. V lost 6 bases, J lost 5 bases, and 3 bases stayed unmatched. Per the germline V gene, CDR1 is MNHEY and CDR2 is SVGAGI. CDR3 size: 12 residues. The CDR3 bases are TGTGCCAGCAGAAAACAGGGGGAGACCCAGTACTTC. This codes for CASRKQGETQYF.

Regarding this clone: This probably arose from a read error, given a far larger clone one base away. This sequence joins TRBV25-1 and TRBJ2-2; D gene ambiguous. Looked up from germline, CDR1 is MGHDK and CDR2 is SYGVNS. The CDR3 is 13 amino acids. Trimming took 2 bases from V and 1 from J, leaving 2 bases between them. This chain's CDR3 is CASSEGNTGELFF. The CDR3 DNA reads as TGTGCCAGCAGTGAAGGGAACACCGGGGAGCTGTTTTTT.

This clone has only a few counts. V gene TRBV27 combines with J gene TRBJ1-5; tentatively, D is TRBD1 (6 bases). Trimming stripped 2 bases from V and 5 bases from J, with 13 bases between. Germline assignment: CDR1 MNHEY and CDR2 SMNVEV (reference sequence). The CDR3 consists of 15 residues. This CDR3 is CASSLNPAGDQPQHF. DNA for the CDR3: TGTGCCAGCAGTTTAAACCCCGCAGGGGATCAGCCCCAGCATTTT.

This chain uses TRBV27 with TRBJ2-7; D uncertain. Trimming removed 4 bases from V and 3 bases from J, with 13 bases in between. Germline CDR1 reads MNHEY; CDR2 reads SMNVEV (reference sequence). This CDR3 contains 14 residues. The CDR3 DNA reads as TGTGCCAGCAGTTCCCCCGGGCGGCTCTACGAGCAGTACTTC. Residues: CASSSPGRLYEQYF.

The chain links TRBV5-1 to TRBJ2-7; tentatively, D is TRBD2 (5 bases). The germline V and J ends were trimmed by 1 base and 5 bases, with 16 bases remaining between them. This CDR3 is built from 15 residues. Germline assignment: CDR1 SGHRS and CDR2 YFSETQ. DNA of the CDR3: TGCGCCAGCAGCTTGATAGGTAGCCCCGGGGACGAGCAGTACTTC. Protein product: CASSLIGSPGDEQYF.

This chain links TRBV4-1 with TRBJ2-2, with D perhaps TRBD1 (6 bases). Trimming removed 1 base from V and 4 bases from J, with 19 bases in between. Germline lookup yields CDR1 MGHRA and CDR2 YSYEKL. The CDR3 length is 18 residues. CDR3 residues: CASSQGTQGTSSTGELFF. CDR3 bases: TGCGCCAGCAGCCAAGGAACGCAGGGGACATCGAGCACCGGGGAGCTGTTTTTT.

The genes are TRBV5-1 and TRBJ2-7; the D is unclear. V was trimmed by 1 base and J by 6 bases, leaving 11 bases between them. Germline lookup yields CDR1 SGHRS and CDR2 YFSETQ. The CDR3 runs 13 residues. The CDR3 sequence is CASSLRELSEQYF. The CDR3 DNA is TGCGCCAGCAGCTTGAGAGAATTGAGCGAGCAGTACTTC.

This clone has only a few counts. The chain carries TRBV10-3 and TRBJ2-1; D is unresolved. Germline V gene data show CDR1 as ENHRY and CDR2 as SYGVKD. Trimming pared 2 bases from V and 6 bases from J, leaving 14 bases between. The CDR3 is 15 amino acids. The CDR3 DNA is TGTGCCATCAGTGAGAGGGCCTGGCCGCTCAATGAGCAGTTCTTC. It codes for CAISERAWPLNEQFF.

This clone occurred a few times. This chain connects TRBV27 to TRBJ2-1; D unresolved. The CDR3 is made up of 15 amino acids. V was clipped by 0 bases and J by 4 bases, with 10 bases between them. CDR1 is MNHEY and CDR2 is SMNVEV in the germline V gene (reference sequence). CDR3: CASSLSSPSYNEQFF. The CDR3 DNA is TGTGCCAGCAGTTTATCGTCCCCGTCATACAATGAGCAGTTCTTC.

The V and J genes are TRBV28 and TRBJ2-1; TRBD2 matches 10 bases. There are 18 residues in the CDR3. CDR1 and CDR2 (germline): MDHEN, SYDVKM. V gave up 2 bases and J gave up 9 bases; unmatched junction bases: 16. The CDR3 bases are TGTGCCAGCAGTTTAACGGTTTTTGAAGCGGGAGGGCAGAGTGAGCAGTTCTTC. Amino acids: CASSLTVFEAGGQSEQFF.

V is TRBV5-6 and J is TRBJ1-2; D is undetermined. This CDR3 region has 12 residues. Looked up from germline, CDR1 is SGHDT and CDR2 is YYEEEE. The V and J ends lost 4 bases and 3 bases respectively, with 7 bases between them. The CDR3 DNA sequence: TGTGCCAGCAGCGCTGACGACTATGGCTACACCTTC. It is translated as CASSADDYGYTF.

The V gene is TRBV19, the J gene TRBJ2-7; D is perhaps TRBD1 (6 bases). CDR3 length: 14 residues. V lost 10 bases and J lost 5, with 21 bases in between. Per the germline V gene, CDR1 is LNHDA and CDR2 is SQIVND (reference sequence). CDR3 nucleotide sequence: TGTGCCAAGGCAACAGGGTGGGGTATTGACGAGCAGTACTTC. Amino acid sequence: CAKATGWGIDEQYF.

The J gene is TRBJ1-1, the V gene TRBV5-1, with a tentative D call TRBD1 (6 bases). This CDR3 has 15 residues. CDR1 SGHRS and CDR2 YFSETQ come from the germline V gene. The germline V and J ends were trimmed by 2 bases and 3 bases, with 14 bases remaining between them. The CDR3 loop reads CASSFDEAGDTEAFF. The CDR3 bases are TGCGCCAGCAGCTTCGATGAGGCAGGGGACACTGAAGCTTTCTTT.

This clone has only one observation. This chain connects TRBV5-6 to TRBJ2-5; perhaps TRBD2 as D (6 bases). This CDR3 spans 13 amino acids. Trimming removed 4 bases at V and 5 bases at J, with 12 bases between. Germline CDR1 and CDR2: SGHDT and YYEEEE. The CDR3 is CASSGGIRETQYF. The CDR3 DNA is TGTGCCAGCAGCGGGGGGATTCGGGAGACCCAGTACTTC.

V is TRBV28 and J is TRBJ1-2; 10 bases are shared with TRBD1. Germline assignment: CDR1 MDHEN and CDR2 SYDVKM. Trimming at V came to 1 base and at J to 5 bases, leaving 13 bases not matched to a gene. The CDR3 extends over 18 amino acids. CDR3 DNA: TGTGCCAGCAGTTTATTCCCAGACAGGGGGCAAGTGGGATATGGCTACACCTTC. The encoded protein is CASSLFPDRGQVGYGYTF.

As DNA, the CDR3 is TGCGCCAGCAGCCAGGAGAGGACTAGCGGGAGGGGGTTCCAAGAGACCCAGTACTTC. Translating it yields CASSQERTSGRGFQETQYF. The chain joins TRBV4-1 to TRBJ2-5, with TRBD2 identical over 15 bases. The J segment lost 1 base and the V segment lost 3 bases, leaving 9 bases of the junction unmatched. Germline V gives CDR1 MGHRA, CDR2 YSYEKL. The CDR3 contains 19 residues.

The rearrangement links TRBV30 to TRBJ2-3, with D unclear. Per the germline V gene, CDR1 is GTSNPN and CDR2 is SVGIG (reference sequence). Between the trimmed V and J ends, which lost 1 base and 4 bases, there was a span of 6 bases. The CDR3 has 12 residues. CDR3 sequence: CAWSGFPDTQYF. The CDR3 DNA follows: TGTGCCTGGAGTGGGTTTCCAGATACGCAGTATTTT.

The chain carries TRBV11-3 and TRBJ2-7; TRBD2 matches 9 bases. Trimming removed 5 bases from V and 3 bases from J; junction bases left unmatched: 5. Germline CDR1 is SGHNT and CDR2 is YENEEA. The CDR3 has 14 amino acids. This CDR3 is CASSRSAGGYEQYF. In nucleotides, the CDR3 is TGTGCCAGCAGCCGATCAGCGGGAGGCTACGAGCAGTACTTC.

CDR3 in amino acids: CASSLGQNSYEQYF. The CDR3 DNA is TGCGCCAGCAGCTTAGGACAAAACTCCTACGAGCAGTACTTC. V gene TRBV5-1 combines with J gene TRBJ2-7; a possible D gene is TRBD1 (5 bases). The CDR3 loop spans 14 amino acids. Germline-derived CDR1 and CDR2 are SGHRS and YFSETQ. Deletions cut 2 bases from V and 0 bases from J, with 9 bases between. Full variable domain (missing parts from reference TRBV5-1 and TRBJ2-7): KAGVTQTPRYLIKTRGQQVTLSCSPISGHRSVSWYQQTPGQGLQFLFEYFSETQRNKGNFPGRFSGRQFSNSRSEMNVSTLELGDSALYLCASSLGQNSYEQYFGPGTRLTVT.

The chain joins TRBV5-1 to TRBJ1-4; 7 bases line up with TRBD1. The CDR3 sequence is 12 residues long. The ends lost 4 bases at V and 12 bases at J; junction bases unmatched: 6. The germline gives CDR1 SGHRS, CDR2 YFSETQ. The CDR3 DNA is TGCGCCAGCAGCGCCGACAGGGATGAACTGTTTTTT. This sequence encodes CASSADRDELFF.

The V gene is TRBV2, the J gene TRBJ1-2; D unresolved. From germline, CDR1 is SNHLY and CDR2 FYNNEI. Trimming stripped 6 bases from V and 6 bases from J, with 23 bases between. The CDR3 is 16 residues long. The CDR3, as DNA: TGTGCCAGCAGCTTAAAACGACAAGCGTTAAATGATGGCTACACCTTC. It codes for CASSLKRQALNDGYTF.

This chain uses TRBV4-1 with TRBJ2-3; 10 positions agree with TRBD2. V lost 3 bases to trimming and J lost 6 bases; unmatched junction nucleotides: 9. The CDR3 runs 16 residues. Germline lookup yields CDR1 MGHRA and CDR2 YSYEKL. DNA of the CDR3: TGCGCCAGCAGCCACCTAGCGGGGGAGTTGCTGGATACGCAGTATTTT. Translation gives CASSHLAGELLDTQYF.